What follows are 8 T cell receptor beta chains derived from one specimen sequenced in a study of patients and donors after allogeneic stem cell transplantation. TCRdb redid the calling of the RT-PCR reads with MiXCR, one entry per CDR3 protein. The profile covers about a million distinct CDR3 sequences, with roughly 18% appearing a single time and around 6% taken by the ten largest. Input material: blood, either unsorted or a sorted T cell fraction (not recorded which). All receptors come from a human donor who was either an allogeneic HSCT recipient or a stem cell or donor lymphocyte infusion donor (not recorded which). It is not recorded whose cells these are; they may come from a transplant donor.

The chain links TRBV20-1 to TRBJ2-1; D gene uncertain. Germline V CDR1 and CDR2: DFQATT, SNEGSKA (reference sequence). The V end lost 6 bases, the J end lost 0 bases, and 18 bases lay between the germline ends. CDR3 size: 16 residues. The CDR3 DNA reads as TGCAGTGCATCCCCAGGAAGGACCCTCTCCTACAATGAGCAGTTCTTC. It translates to CSASPGRTLSYNEQFF.

V is TRBV29-1 and J is TRBJ1-2; D might be TRBD1 (5 bases). The CDR3 extends over 12 amino acids. Between the trimmed V and J ends, which lost 3 bases and 7 bases, there was a span of 12 bases. Germline V CDR1 and CDR2: SQVTM, ANQGSEA. The CDR3 is CSVEGRGSGYTF. CDR3 nucleotides: TGCAGCGTTGAGGGACGGGGCTCTGGCTACACCTTC.

The chain carries TRBV5-6 and TRBJ1-5; the D is unclear. Germline V CDR1 and CDR2: SGHDT, YYEEEE. This CDR3 spans 15 amino acids. With 2 bases removed from V and 2 bases from J, the gap between germline ends came to 11 bases. The CDR3, as DNA: TGTGCCAGCAGCTTTCGGGGTATCGGCAATCAGCCCCAGCATTTT. It yields the protein CASSFRGIGNQPQHF.

This clonotype has just one count. J is TRBJ2-3 and V is TRBV7-2; 7 bases agree with TRBD1. The germline CDR1 and CDR2 sequences are SGHTA and FQGNSA. V lost 1 base to trimming and J lost 10 bases; unmatched junction nucleotides: 8. The length of the CDR3 is 14 residues. The CDR3 region is CASSLETSTGAQYF. CDR3 coding DNA: TGTGCCAGCAGCTTAGAAACAAGCACAGGGGCGCAGTATTTT.

A few counts support this clonotype. This chain uses TRBV25-1 with TRBJ2-3; no definite D call. Trimming cost V 3 bases and J 5 bases, with 18 bases left between them. This CDR3 has 16 residues. The germline V gene has CDR1 MGHDK and CDR2 SYGVNS. The CDR3 DNA reads as TGTGCCAGCAGTGATTGGTCTGGGTTACGGCAAGATACGCAGTATTTT. It codes for CASSDWSGLRQDTQYF. Looking up the rest from reference TRBV25-1 and TRBJ2-3 gives the full variable domain: EADIYQTPRYLVIGTGKKITLECSQTMGHDKMYWYQQDPGMELHLIHYSYGVNSTEKGDLSSESTVSRIRTEHFPLTLESARPSHTSQYLCASSDWSGLRQDTQYFGPGTRLTVL.

In its sample, this clonotype was seen many times. This rearrangement joins TRBV3-1 to TRBJ2-7; D could derive from TRBD1 or TRBD2 (5 bases each). V lost 0 bases, J lost 12 bases, and 9 bases lay in between. The CDR3 has 11 residues. Germline V lookup: CDR1 LGHDT, CDR2 YNNKEL (reference sequence). As DNA, the CDR3 is TGTGCCAGCAGCCAAGAGGGACCCCCGTACTTC. Its protein is CASSQEGPPYF.

The chain couples TRBV5-1 to TRBJ2-5, with 9 bases that match TRBD2. This CDR3 contains 16 residues. The J segment lost 0 bases and the V segment lost 0 bases, leaving 3 bases of the junction unmatched. Germline loops: CDR1 SGHRS, CDR2 YFSETQ. CDR3 in amino acids: CASSLERGAYQETQYF. CDR3 sequence (DNA): TGCGCCAGCAGCTTGGAGCGGGGGGCGTACCAAGAGACCCAGTACTTC.

This clonotype has just a few counts. This chain joins TRBV6-2 or TRBV6-3 and TRBJ2-7, with TRBD1 matching 7 bases. Germline V gene data show CDR1 as MNHEY and CDR2 as SVGEGT. The CDR3 runs to 18 residues. J lost 2 bases, V lost 1 base, and 14 bases had no gene match. As DNA, the CDR3 is TGTGCCAGCAGTTACTTCCTCCGGGACAGAGGATATACCTACGAGCAGTACTTC. Protein product: CASSYFLRDRGYTYEQYF.